The TCR beta chain under discussion was sequenced for a study of blood T cell repertoires in COVID-19. Trimming removed 6 bases from V and 2 bases from J; junction bases left unmatched: 5. The CDR3 is made up of 15 amino acids. Germline V gene sequence: CDR1 LNHNV, CDR2 YYDKDF (reference sequence). Original analysis: From reference gene primer amplification, estimates of nucleated cell counts were derived. TCRdb's table, derived via immunoSEQ multiplex PCR, lists solely in-frame clones and lacks some. V, J and clone size are taken as reported in that table, and D and trimming were inferred from the DNA itself. The table shows some 100,000 clones, with just under 80% occurring only once.

The gene calls are TRBV15 and TRBJ2-5, with 11 bases that match TRBD1. The sample was peripheral blood. This clonotype was obtained from a woman aged 70-85 years with acute or convalescent COVID-19. The CDR3 nucleotides read TGTGCCACCAGGGGGGACAGGGGGGTTCAAGAGACCCAGTACTTC. Its translation: CATRGDRGVQETQYF.